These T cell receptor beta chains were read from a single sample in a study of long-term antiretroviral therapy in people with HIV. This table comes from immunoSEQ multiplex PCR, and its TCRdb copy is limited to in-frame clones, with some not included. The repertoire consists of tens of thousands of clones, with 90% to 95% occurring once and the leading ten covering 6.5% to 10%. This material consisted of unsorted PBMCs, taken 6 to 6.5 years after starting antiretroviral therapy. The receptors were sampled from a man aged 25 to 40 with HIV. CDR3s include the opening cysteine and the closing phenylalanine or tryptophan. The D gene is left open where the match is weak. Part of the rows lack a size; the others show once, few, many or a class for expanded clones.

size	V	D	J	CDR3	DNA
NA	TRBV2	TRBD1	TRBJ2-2	CASRGQGAGELFF	TGTGCCAGCAGGGGGCAGGGGGCTGGGGAGCTGTTTTTT
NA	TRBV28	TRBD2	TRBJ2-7	CASIHIGRESSYEQYF	TGTGCCAGCATCCATATCGGGCGGGAGAGCTCCTACGAGCAGTACTTC
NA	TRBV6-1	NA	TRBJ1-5	CASSGQSYNQPQHF	TGTGCCAGCAGTGGGCAGTCGTACAATCAGCCCCAGCATTTT
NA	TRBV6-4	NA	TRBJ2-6	CASSDSAGANVLTF	TGTGCCAGCAGTGACTCCGCTGGGGCCAACGTCCTGACTTTC
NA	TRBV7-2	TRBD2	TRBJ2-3	CASRQTSGTLADTQYF	TGTGCCAGCAGACAGACTAGCGGGACTCTCGCAGATACGCAGTATTTT
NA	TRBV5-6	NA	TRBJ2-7	CASSSLGRPSYEQYF	TGTGCCAGCAGCTCCTTGGGGAGGCCCTCCTACGAGCAGTACTTC
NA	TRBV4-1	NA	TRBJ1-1	CASSQAGRGEAFF	TGCGCCAGCAGCCAAGCAGGGAGGGGTGAAGCTTTCTTT
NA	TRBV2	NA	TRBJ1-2	CASSSLPPPTGFDYGYTF	TGTGCCAGCAGTTCTTTACCCCCCCCAACTGGTTTTGACTATGGCTACACCTTC
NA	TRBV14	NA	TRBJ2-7	CASSPQGGSIYEQYF	TGTGCCAGCAGCCCCCAGGGGGGATCAATCTACGAGCAGTACTTC
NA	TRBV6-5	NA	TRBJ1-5	CASSYGIYSNQPQHF	TGTGCCAGCAGTTACGGGATTTATAGCAATCAGCCCCAGCATTTT
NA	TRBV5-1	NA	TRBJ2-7	CASSLASRPYEQYF	TGCGCCAGCAGCTTGGCCAGTAGGCCCTACGAGCAGTACTTC
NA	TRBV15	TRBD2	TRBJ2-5	CATSRASGALQETQYF	TGTGCCACCAGCAGGGCTAGCGGGGCTTTACAAGAGACCCAGTACTTC
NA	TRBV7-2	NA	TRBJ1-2	CASSLQDNYGYTF	TGTGCCAGCAGCTTACAGGACAACTATGGCTACACCTTC
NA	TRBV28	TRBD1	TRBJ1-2	CASSPNRGDHYGYTF	TGTGCCAGCAGCCCCAACAGGGGCGACCACTATGGCTACACCTTC
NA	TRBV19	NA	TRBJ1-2	CASRETNGYGYTF	TGTGCCAGTAGAGAGACGAACGGTTATGGCTACACCTTC
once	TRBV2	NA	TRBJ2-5	CASSERSGYEETQYF	TGTGCCAGCAGTGAACGGTCAGGGTATGAAGAGACCCAGTACTTC
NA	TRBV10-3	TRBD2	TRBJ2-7	CAIGLAESSYEQYF	TGTGCCATCGGACTAGCAGAAAGCTCCTACGAGCAGTACTTC
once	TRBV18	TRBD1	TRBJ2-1	CASSPRDRTYNEQFF	TGTGCCAGCTCACCACGGGACAGAACTTACAATGAGCAGTTCTTC
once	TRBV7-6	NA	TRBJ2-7	CASSLHSSYEQYF	TGTGCCAGCAGCTTACATAGCTCCTACGAGCAGTACTTC
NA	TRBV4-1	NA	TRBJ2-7	CASSQGALGRGGYEQYF	TGCGCCAGCAGCCAAGGGGCTTTAGGTCGAGGGGGTTACGAGCAGTACTTC
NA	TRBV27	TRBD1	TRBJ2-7	CASSWTGAIEQYF	TGTGCCAGCAGTTGGACAGGGGCCATCGAGCAGTACTTC
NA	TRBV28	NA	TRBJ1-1	CASSTQWDTEAFF	TGTGCCAGCAGCACACAGTGGGACACTGAAGCTTTCTTT
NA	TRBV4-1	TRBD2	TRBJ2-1	CASSQAASGLNEQFF	TGCGCCAGCAGCCAAGCGGCTAGCGGCCTCAATGAGCAGTTCTTC
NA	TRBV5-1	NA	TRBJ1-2	CASRLGAGAVGYGYTF	TGCGCCAGCAGACTCGGAGCAGGGGCGGTAGGCTATGGCTACACCTTC
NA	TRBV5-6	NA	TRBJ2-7	CASSLGGNDEQYF	TGTGCCAGCAGCTTGGGCGGAAACGACGAGCAGTACTTC
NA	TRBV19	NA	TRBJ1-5	CASSLRTTGFRNQPQHF	TGTGCCAGTAGTCTTAGGACAACCGGTTTTCGCAATCAGCCCCAGCATTTT
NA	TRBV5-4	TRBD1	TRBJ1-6	CASSGGQDSPLHF	TGTGCCAGCAGCGGGGGACAGGATTCACCCCTCCACTTT
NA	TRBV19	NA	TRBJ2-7	CASSIGAGSYEQYF	TGTGCCAGTAGTATCGGGGCAGGATCGTACGAGCAGTACTTC
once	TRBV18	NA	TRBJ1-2	CASSPEGDYGYTF	TGTGCCAGCTCACCAGAGGGGGACTATGGCTACACCTTC
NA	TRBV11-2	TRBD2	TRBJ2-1	CASSPRLAGVHNEQFF	TGTGCCAGCAGCCCAAGACTAGCGGGGGTGCACAATGAGCAGTTCTTC
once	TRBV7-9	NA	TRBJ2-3	CASSLATFLETDTQYF	TGTGCCAGCAGCTTAGCGACTTTCCTAGAGACAGATACGCAGTATTTT
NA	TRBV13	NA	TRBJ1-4	CASSSRQPLLPNEKLFF	TGTGCCAGCAGCTCCAGACAGCCACTTCTTCCTAATGAAAAACTGTTTTTT
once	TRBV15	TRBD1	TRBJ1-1	CATSTDRGRTTEAFF	TGTGCCACCAGCACAGACAGGGGGCGTACCACTGAAGCTTTCTTT
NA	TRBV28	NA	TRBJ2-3	CASRGSYAGTDTQYF	TGTGCCAGCAGGGGATCCTATGCGGGCACAGATACGCAGTATTTT
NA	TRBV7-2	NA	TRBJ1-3	CASSLAPDLLSGNTIYF	TGTGCCAGCAGCTTAGCCCCGGACCTTCTTTCTGGAAACACCATATATTTT
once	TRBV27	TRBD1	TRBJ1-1	CASSSPTGVNTEAFF	TGTGCCAGCAGTTCCCCAACAGGGGTGAACACTGAAGCTTTCTTT
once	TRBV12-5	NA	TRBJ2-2	CASGSWPRGGTGELFF	TGTGCTAGTGGTTCCTGGCCGAGGGGCGGGACCGGGGAGCTGTTTTTT
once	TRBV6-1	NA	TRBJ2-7	CASSEMTATYEQYF	TGTGCCAGCAGTGAAATGACTGCAACCTACGAGCAGTACTTC
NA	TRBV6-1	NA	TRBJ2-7	CASRSRGTYEQYF	TGTGCCAGCAGGTCGCGGGGAACCTACGAGCAGTACTTC
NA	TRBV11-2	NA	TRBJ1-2	CASSFPAGRGYTF	TGTGCCAGCAGCTTCCCTGCTGGAAGGGGCTACACCTTC
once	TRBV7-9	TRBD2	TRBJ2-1	CASSLADLSGNEQFF	TGTGCCAGCAGCCTAGCGGACCTTAGCGGCAATGAGCAGTTCTTC
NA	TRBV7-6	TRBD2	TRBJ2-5	CASSLGTRIETQYF	TGTGCCAGCAGCTTAGGGACTAGAATCGAGACCCAGTACTTC
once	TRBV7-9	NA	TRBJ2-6	CAAQTGRSGGANVLTF	TGTGCCGCTCAGACAGGGAGGTCAGGGGGGGCCAACGTCCTGACTTTC
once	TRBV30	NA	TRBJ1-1	CAWIKNLAGGNTEAFF	TGTGCCTGGATTAAAAACCTGGCGGGGGGAAACACTGAAGCTTTCTTT
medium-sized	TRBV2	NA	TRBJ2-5	CASSEDRRQETQYF	TGTGCCAGCAGTGAGGACCGCAGACAAGAGACCCAGTACTTC
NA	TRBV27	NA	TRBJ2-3	CASSLNWLTDTQYF	TGTGCCAGCAGTTTAAATTGGCTCACAGATACGCAGTATTTT
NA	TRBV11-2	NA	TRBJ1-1	CASSLGVQGSTEAFF	TGTGCCAGCAGCTTAGGGGTCCAGGGAAGCACTGAAGCTTTCTTT
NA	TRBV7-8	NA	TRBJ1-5	CASSLAGQPQHF	TGTGCCAGCAGCTTAGCAGGTCAGCCCCAGCATTTT
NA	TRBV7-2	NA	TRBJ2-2	CASSVSILGGASAGELFF	TGTGCCAGCAGCGTTAGTATACTTGGGGGGGCCTCAGCCGGGGAGCTGTTTTTT
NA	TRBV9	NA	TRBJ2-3	CASSTPILGFSTDTQYF	TGTGCCAGCAGCACCCCGATTCTAGGTTTTAGCACAGATACGCAGTATTTT
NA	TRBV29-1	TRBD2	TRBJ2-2	CSVEGGGAVGELFF	TGCAGCGTTGAAGGCGGGGGGGCCGTCGGGGAGCTGTTTTTT
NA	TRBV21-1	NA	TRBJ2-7	CASSKVWLAGAYEQYF	TGTGCCAGCAGCAAAGTGTGGCTAGCGGGAGCCTACGAGCAGTACTTC
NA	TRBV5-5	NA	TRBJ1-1	CASSWVGQNTEAFF	TGTGCCAGCAGCTGGGTAGGACAGAACACTGAAGCTTTCTTT